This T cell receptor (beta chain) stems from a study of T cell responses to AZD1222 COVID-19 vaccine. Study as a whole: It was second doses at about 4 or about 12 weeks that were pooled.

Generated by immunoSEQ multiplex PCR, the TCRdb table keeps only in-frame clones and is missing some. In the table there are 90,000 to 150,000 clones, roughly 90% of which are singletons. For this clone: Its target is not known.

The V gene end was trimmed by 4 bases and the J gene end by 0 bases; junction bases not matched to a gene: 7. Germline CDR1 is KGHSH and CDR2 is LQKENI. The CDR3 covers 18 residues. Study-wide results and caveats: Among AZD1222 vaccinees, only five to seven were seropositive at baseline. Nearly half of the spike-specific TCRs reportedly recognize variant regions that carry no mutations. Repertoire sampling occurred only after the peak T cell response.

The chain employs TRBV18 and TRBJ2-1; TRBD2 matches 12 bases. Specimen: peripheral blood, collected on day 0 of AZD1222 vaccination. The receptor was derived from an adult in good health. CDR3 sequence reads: CASSRQTSGGLSYNEQFF. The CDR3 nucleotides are TGTGCCAGCTCACGGCAGACTAGCGGGGGCCTCTCCTACAATGAGCAGTTCTTC.